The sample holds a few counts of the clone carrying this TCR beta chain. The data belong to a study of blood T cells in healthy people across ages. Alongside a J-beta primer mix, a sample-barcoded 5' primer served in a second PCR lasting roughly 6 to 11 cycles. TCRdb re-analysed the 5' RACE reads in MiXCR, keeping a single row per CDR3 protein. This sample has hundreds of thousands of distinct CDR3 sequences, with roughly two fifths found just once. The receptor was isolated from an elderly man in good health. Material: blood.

CDR3 amino acids: CSVGQGGDEQYF. In DNA, the CDR3 is TGCAGCGTGGGACAGGGGGGCGACGAGCAGTACTTC. The rearrangement uses TRBV29-1 and TRBJ2-7; TRBD1 matches at 11 bases. CDR3 length: 12 residues. CDR1 SQVTM and CDR2 ANQGSEA come from the germline V gene. V shed 6 bases, J shed 5 bases, and the junction held 3 bases outside the gene matches.